The entry below describes one T cell receptor (beta chain). Its antigen remains unidentified. The treatment is: approximately nine-day PBMC culture with coronavirus spike peptide pools or control peptides (ViraFEST assay). ViraFEST used peptide pools to expand antigen-specific T cells, then sequenced TCRs. A half-volume replacement of the medium with fresh IL-2 medium was performed on days 3 and 7. Trimming cost V 3 bases and J 7 bases, with 18 bases left between them. Germline V CDR1 and CDR2: MGHDK, SYGVNS. This CDR3 spans 16 amino acids. The data were taken from a study of vaccination and CD4 T cells after COVID-19. The Oncomine TCR Beta short-read assay sequenced DNA from cultured CD4+ T cells. TCRdb processed the PCR reads anew with MiXCR; each CDR3 protein has one entry. The data contain approximately 16,000 distinct CDR3 sequences, 53% of them singletons. Points from the study as a whole: Convalescent patients' median share of reactive clones seen only post-vaccination was approximately 85%. Median SARS-CoV-2-reactive clonotype numbers went from approximately 21 to 38; this increase was not significant.

Sequencing was performed on CD4+ T cells from blood, cultured in vitro, taken before SARS-CoV-2 vaccination. This sequence joins TRBV25-1 and TRBJ1-4, with D maybe TRBD1 (6 bases). The clonotype was recovered from a human donor who had recovered from COVID-19. DNA of the CDR3: TGTGCCAGCAGTGAGCTCAGCAACAGGGCGGGTGAAAAACTGTTTTTT. As protein: CASSELSNRAGEKLFF.